This TCR beta chain is drawn from a study of molecular identifiers for immune sequencing clone quantification. In this sample, this clonotype turned up many times. Its antigen is still unknown. Study-wide results and caveats: Underestimated sizes of highly expanded clones could result from identical TCR molecules that share a barcode.

Bulk TCR libraries used previously described methods and listed TCR primers. TCRdb re-analysed the PCR reads in MiXCR, keeping a single row per CDR3 protein. The table lists 400,000 to 600,000 distinct CDR3 sequences, roughly a fifth of them singletons, with under 0.85% in the top ten. Libraries of naive CD8 cells were prepared from around 20,000 to 990,000 sorted cells using 10%, 30% or 50% RNA. Trimming cost V 8 bases and J 1 base, with 13 bases left between them. Germline lookup yields CDR1 MNHEY and CDR2 SMNVEV (reference sequence). The CDR3 consists of 14 residues. V is TRBV27 and J is TRBJ2-3, with D possibly TRBD1 on 6 matching bases. The material sequenced was naive CD8+ T cells from blood, with Jurkat cell RNA spiked in. Specified subset: FACS-sorted CD8+CD4-CCR7+CD45RA+ naive T cells. The source of this sequence is a human donor in good health. Some libraries in this study had Jurkat cell RNA spiked in. The chain's CDR3 is CASQGGFRTDTQYF. The CDR3 bases are TGTGCCAGCCAAGGGGGTTTTCGCACAGATACGCAGTATTTT.